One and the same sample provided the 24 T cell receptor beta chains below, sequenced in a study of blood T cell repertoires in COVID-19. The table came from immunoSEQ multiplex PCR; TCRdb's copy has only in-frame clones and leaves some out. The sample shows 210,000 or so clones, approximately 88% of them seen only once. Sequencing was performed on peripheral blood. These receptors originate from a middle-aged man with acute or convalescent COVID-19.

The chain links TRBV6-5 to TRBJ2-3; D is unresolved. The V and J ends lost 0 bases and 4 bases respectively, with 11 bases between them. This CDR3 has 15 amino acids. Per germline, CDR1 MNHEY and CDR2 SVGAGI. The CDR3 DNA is TGTGCCAGCAGTTACTCCCGTCGGAGCCCAGATACGCAGTATTTT. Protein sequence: CASSYSRRSPDTQYF.

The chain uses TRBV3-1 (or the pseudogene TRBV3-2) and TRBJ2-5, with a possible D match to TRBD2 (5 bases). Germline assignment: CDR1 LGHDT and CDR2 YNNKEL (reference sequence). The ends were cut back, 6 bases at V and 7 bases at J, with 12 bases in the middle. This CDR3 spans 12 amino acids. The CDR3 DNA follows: TGTGCCAGCAGTCCGCCCGCGGGGACCCAGTACTTC. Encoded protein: CASSPPAGTQYF.

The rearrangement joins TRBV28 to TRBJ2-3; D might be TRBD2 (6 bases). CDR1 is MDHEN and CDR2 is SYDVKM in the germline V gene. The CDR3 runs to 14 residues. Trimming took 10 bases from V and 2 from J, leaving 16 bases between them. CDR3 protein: CATGTPTFTDTQYF. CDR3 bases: TGTGCCACGGGGACTCCAACATTCACAGATACGCAGTATTTT.

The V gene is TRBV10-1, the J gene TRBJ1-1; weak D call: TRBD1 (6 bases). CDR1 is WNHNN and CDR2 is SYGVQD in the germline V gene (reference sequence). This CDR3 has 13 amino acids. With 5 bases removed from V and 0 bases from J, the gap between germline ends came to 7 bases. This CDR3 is CASSRTVNTEAFF. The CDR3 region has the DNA TGCGCCAGCAGTAGGACAGTGAACACTGAAGCTTTCTTT.

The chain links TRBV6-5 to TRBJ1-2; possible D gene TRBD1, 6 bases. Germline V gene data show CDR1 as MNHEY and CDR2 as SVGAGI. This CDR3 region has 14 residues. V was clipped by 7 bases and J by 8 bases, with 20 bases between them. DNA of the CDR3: TGTGCCAGCATCCTCTTGCCAGGGGAGCAAGGCTACACCTTC. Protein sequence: CASILLPGEQGYTF.

The CDR3: CAISESGGADTQYF. CDR3 DNA sequence: TGTGCCATCAGTGAGTCCGGGGGTGCAGATACGCAGTATTTT. The gene calls are TRBV10-3 and TRBJ2-3, with D possibly TRBD2 on 6 matching bases. V was cut by 0 bases and J by 4 bases, with 8 bases left in between. The germline V gene has CDR1 ENHRY and CDR2 SYGVKD. This CDR3 comprises 14 residues.

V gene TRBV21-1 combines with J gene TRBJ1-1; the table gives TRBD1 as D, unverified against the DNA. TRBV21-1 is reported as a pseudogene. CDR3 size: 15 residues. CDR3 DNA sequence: TGTGCCAGCAGCAAAGTTGACAGGAGGAACACTGAAGCTTTCTTT. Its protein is CASSKVDRRNTEAFF.

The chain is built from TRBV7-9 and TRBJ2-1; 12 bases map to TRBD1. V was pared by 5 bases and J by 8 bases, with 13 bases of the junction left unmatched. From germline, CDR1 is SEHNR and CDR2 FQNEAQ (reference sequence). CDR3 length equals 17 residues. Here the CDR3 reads CASSVWSGTGGAYEQFF. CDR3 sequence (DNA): TGTGCCAGCAGCGTGTGGTCCGGGACAGGGGGCGCCTATGAGCAGTTCTTC.

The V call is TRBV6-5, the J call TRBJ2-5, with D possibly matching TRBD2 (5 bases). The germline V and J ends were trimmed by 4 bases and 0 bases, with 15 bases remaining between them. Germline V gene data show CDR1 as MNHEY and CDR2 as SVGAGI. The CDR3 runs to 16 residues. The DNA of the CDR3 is TGTGCCAGCAGTTTTGAGGGTCATCCCCACCAAGAGACCCAGTACTTC. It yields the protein CASSFEGHPHQETQYF.

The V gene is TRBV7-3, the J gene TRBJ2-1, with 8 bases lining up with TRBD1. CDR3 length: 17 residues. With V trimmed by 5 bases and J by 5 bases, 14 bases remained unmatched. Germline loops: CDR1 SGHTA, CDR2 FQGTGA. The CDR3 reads CASSPTARTGHNNEQFF. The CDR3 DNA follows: TGTGCCAGCAGCCCTACTGCACGGACAGGGCATAACAATGAGCAGTTCTTC.

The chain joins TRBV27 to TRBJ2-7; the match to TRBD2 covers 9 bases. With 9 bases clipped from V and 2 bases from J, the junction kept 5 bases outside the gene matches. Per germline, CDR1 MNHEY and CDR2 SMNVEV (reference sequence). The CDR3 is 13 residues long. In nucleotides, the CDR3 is TGTGCCAGTAGCGGGGGCAACGCCTACGAGCAGTACTTC. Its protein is CASSGGNAYEQYF.

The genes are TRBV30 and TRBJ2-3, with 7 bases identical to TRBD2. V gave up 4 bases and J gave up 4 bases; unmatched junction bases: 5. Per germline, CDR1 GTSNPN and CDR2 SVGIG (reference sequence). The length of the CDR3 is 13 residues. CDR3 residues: CAWNLAVADTQYF. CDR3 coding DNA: TGTGCCTGGAATCTAGCGGTGGCAGATACGCAGTATTTT.

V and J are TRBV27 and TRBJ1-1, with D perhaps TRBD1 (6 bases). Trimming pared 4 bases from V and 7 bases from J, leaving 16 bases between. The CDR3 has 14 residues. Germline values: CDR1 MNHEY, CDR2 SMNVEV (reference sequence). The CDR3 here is CASSSHRDSLEAFF. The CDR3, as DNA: TGTGCCAGCAGTTCCCACAGGGATTCCCTTGAAGCTTTCTTT.

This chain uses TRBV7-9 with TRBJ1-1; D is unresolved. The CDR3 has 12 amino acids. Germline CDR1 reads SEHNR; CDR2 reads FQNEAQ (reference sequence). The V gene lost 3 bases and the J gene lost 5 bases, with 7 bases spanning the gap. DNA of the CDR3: TGTGCCAGCAGCTTCCCTAGGACTGAAGCTTTCTTT. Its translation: CASSFPRTEAFF.

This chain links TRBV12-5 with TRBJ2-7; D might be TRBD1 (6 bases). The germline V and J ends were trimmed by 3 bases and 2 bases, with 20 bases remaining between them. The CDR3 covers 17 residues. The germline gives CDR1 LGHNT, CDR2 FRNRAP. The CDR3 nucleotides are TGTGCTAGTGGTTTCGGTATAACAGGGATTACCACCTACGAGCAGTACTTC. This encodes CASGFGITGITTYEQYF.

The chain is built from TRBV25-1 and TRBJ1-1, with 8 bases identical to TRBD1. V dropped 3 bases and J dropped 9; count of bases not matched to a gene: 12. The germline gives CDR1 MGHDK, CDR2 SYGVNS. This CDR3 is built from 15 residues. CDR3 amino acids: CASSDPRTGTTQAFF. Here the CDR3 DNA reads TGTGCCAGCAGTGACCCTAGGACAGGGACTACTCAAGCTTTCTTT.

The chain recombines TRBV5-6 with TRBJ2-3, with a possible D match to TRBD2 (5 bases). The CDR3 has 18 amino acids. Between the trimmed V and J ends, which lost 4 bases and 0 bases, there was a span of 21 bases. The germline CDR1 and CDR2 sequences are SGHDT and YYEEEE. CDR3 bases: TGTGCCAGCAGCGCGGAGCGCGTCCGCGGGTCTAGCACAGATACGCAGTATTTT. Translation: CASSAERVRGSSTDTQYF.

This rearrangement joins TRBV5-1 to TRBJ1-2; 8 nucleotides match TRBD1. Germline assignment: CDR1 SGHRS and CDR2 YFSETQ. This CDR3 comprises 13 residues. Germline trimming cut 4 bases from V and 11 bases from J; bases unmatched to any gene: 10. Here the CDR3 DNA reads TGCGCCAGCAGCGCGGGACAGGAAGGGGATTACACCTTC. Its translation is CASSAGQEGDYTF.

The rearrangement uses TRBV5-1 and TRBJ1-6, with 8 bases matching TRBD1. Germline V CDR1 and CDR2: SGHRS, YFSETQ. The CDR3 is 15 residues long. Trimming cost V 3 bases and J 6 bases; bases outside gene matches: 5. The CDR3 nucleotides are TGCGCCAGCAGCTGGGACAGGCCGCCTAATTCACCCCTCCACTTT. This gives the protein CASSWDRPPNSPLHF. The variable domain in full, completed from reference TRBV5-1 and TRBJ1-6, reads KAGVTQTPRYLIKTRGQQVTLSCSPISGHRSVSWYQQTPGQGLQFLFEYFSETQRNKGNFPGRFSGRQFSNSRSEMNVSTLELGDSALYLCASSWDRPPNSPLHFGNGTRLTVT.

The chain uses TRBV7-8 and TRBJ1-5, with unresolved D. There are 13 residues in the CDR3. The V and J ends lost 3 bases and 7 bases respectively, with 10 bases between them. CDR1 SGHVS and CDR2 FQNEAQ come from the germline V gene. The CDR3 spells CASSFGGQQPQHF. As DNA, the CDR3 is TGTGCCAGCAGCTTTGGCGGCCAACAGCCCCAGCATTTT.

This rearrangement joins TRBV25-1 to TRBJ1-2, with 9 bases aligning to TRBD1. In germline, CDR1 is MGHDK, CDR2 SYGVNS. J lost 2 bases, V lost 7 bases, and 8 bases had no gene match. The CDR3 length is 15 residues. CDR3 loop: CASNVLTGGNYGYTF. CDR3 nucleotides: TGTGCCAGCAATGTTCTCACAGGGGGCAACTATGGCTACACCTTC.

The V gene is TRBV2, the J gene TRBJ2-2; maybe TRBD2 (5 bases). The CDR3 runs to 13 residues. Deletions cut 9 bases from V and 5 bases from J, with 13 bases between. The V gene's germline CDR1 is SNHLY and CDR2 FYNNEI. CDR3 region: CASLDSETGELFF. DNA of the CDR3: TGTGCCAGTTTGGACTCGGAGACCGGGGAGCTGTTTTTT.

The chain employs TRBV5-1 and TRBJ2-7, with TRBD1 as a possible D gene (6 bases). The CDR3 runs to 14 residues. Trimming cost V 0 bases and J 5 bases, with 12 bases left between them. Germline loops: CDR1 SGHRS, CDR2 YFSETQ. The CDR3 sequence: CASSLDGGGNEQYF. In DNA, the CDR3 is TGCGCCAGCAGCTTGGATGGGGGCGGAAACGAGCAGTACTTC.

The CDR3 nucleotides read TGTGCCAGCAGCTTCGGACACGCGAGCACCTTC. This codes for CASSFGHASTF. This sequence joins TRBV5-8 and TRBJ1-2; D possibly corresponds to TRBD1 (5 bases). The CDR3 has 11 amino acids. Germline CDR1 reads SGHTS; CDR2 reads YDEGEE. V was trimmed by 2 bases and J by 13 bases, leaving 12 bases between them.